The clone carrying this TCR beta chain turned up a few times. The antigen remains undetermined. This sample also contains other DNA sequences that code for the same CDR3. This specimen belongs to a study of beta chain features in type 1 diabetes. Study conclusions and caveats: A moderate, significant TCRB CDR3 shortening appeared in type 1 diabetes across four CD4+ subsets.

TCRB transcripts that were expressed got sequenced, as all of the isolated RNA had been reverse transcribed. Here immunoSEQ multiplex PCR was the method, and the copy in TCRdb shows in-frame clones only, minus some. The sample records a few hundred thousand clones, more than 13% being singletons. The CDR3 runs 14 residues. Looked up from germline, CDR1 is SGHTA and CDR2 is FQGNSA. V dropped 5 bases and J dropped 1 base, with 10 bases sitting between them. The receptor was isolated from a woman under 30 in good health. This chain links TRBV7-2 with TRBJ2-3; possibly TRBD1 for D (5 bases). Sequencing was carried out using naive CD4+ T cells from blood. The CDR3 protein is CASSLGPGTDTQYF. For the CDR3, the DNA is TGTGCCAGCAGCCTGGGGCCGGGCACAGATACGCAGTATTTT.